These 26 T cell receptor beta chains were sequenced from one sample in a study of blood T cell repertoires in COVID-19. The table came from immunoSEQ multiplex PCR; TCRdb's copy has only in-frame clones and leaves some out. The sample consists of over 150,000 clones, about 86% of them appearing once. The source material was PBMCs or T cells enriched from blood (not recorded which). Source of these receptors: a man aged 50-59 years who had recovered from COVID-19.

The rearrangement joins TRBV4-1 to TRBJ1-1; possible D gene TRBD1, 5 bases. CDR3 length: 15 residues. V was shortened by 0 bases and J by 5 bases, with 13 bases between the two germline ends. CDR1 is MGHRA and CDR2 is YSYEKL in the germline V gene. The CDR3 nucleotides read TGCGCCAGCAGCCAAGATCGGCAGGGTGGTACTGAAGCTTTCTTT. Its protein is CASSQDRQGGTEAFF.

The chain employs TRBV4-2 and TRBJ2-6, with D tentatively TRBD1 (5 bases). Germline loops: CDR1 LGHNA, CDR2 YNFKEQ. The CDR3 has 20 residues. Trimming shortened V by 0 bases and J by 1 base, and 19 bases separated the two germline ends. In DNA, the CDR3 is TGTGCCAGCAGCCAAGAAATAGTCCTTAGGGGCTTTTCTGGGGCCAACGTCCTGACTTTC. Its translation: CASSQEIVLRGFSGANVLTF.

The chain carries TRBV10-3 and TRBJ1-1; D gene uncertain. CDR3 length: 11 amino acids. Trimming took 6 bases from V and 7 from J, leaving 9 bases between them. Germline CDR1 ENHRY, CDR2 SYGVKD. CDR3 amino acids: CAIRSGSEAFF. CDR3 sequence (DNA): TGTGCCATCAGATCCGGGAGTGAAGCTTTCTTT.

This chain links TRBV6-5 with TRBJ1-2; possible D gene TRBD1, 5 bases. V shed 7 bases and J shed 0 bases, with 15 bases lying between them. This CDR3 has 15 amino acids. The V gene's germline CDR1 is MNHEY and CDR2 SVGAGI. CDR3 sequence: CASNPGLLANYGYTF. The CDR3 DNA follows: TGTGCCAGCAACCCGGGACTCCTTGCTAACTATGGCTACACCTTC.

V usage is TRBV5-4 and J usage is TRBJ1-6, with a weak D call TRBD1 (6 bases). Germline assignment: CDR1 SGHNT and CDR2 YYREEE (reference sequence). Trimming left V 3 bases short and J 7 bases short, with 17 bases between. The CDR3 is 16 amino acids. CDR3: CASSSGGGSGNSPLHF. DNA of the CDR3: TGTGCCAGCAGCTCCGGCGGGGGCAGCGGAAATTCACCCCTCCACTTT.

V is TRBV30 and J is TRBJ1-6; D gene ambiguous. Germline CDR1 reads GTSNPN; CDR2 reads SVGIG (reference sequence). This CDR3 comprises 12 residues. Trimming took 2 bases from V and 9 from J, leaving 8 bases between them. CDR3 loop: CAWSSRVSPLHF. CDR3 bases: TGTGCCTGGAGTTCGAGGGTTTCACCCCTCCACTTT. The whole variable domain, filled in from reference TRBV30 and TRBJ1-6, reads SQTIHQWPATLVQPVGSPLSLECTVEGTSNPNLYWYRQAAGRGLQLLFYSVGIGQISSEVPQNLSASRPQDRQFILSSKKLLLSDSGFYLCAWSSRVSPLHFGNGTRLTVT.

The chain is built from TRBV9 and TRBJ2-3; 12 nucleotides align to TRBD2. Germline V CDR1 and CDR2: SGDLS, YYNGEE. CDR3 length: 16 residues. Trimming cost V 4 bases and J 3 bases; bases outside gene matches: 6. The CDR3 sequence: CASSILAGGTTDTQYF. The CDR3 DNA reads as TGTGCCAGCAGCATCCTAGCGGGGGGGACTACAGATACGCAGTATTTT.

CDR3 in amino acids: CASSQDITGNSGNTIYF. The CDR3 DNA reads TGTGCCAGCAGCCAAGATATAACGGGAAACTCTGGAAACACCATATATTTT. The V call is TRBV4-2, the J call TRBJ1-3; no definite D call. V was trimmed by 0 bases and J by 0 bases, leaving 12 bases between them. The CDR3 has 17 residues. Germline V gene sequence: CDR1 LGHNA, CDR2 YNFKEQ.

The rearrangement links TRBV7-3 to TRBJ1-2, with no clear D. CDR1 and CDR2 (germline): SGHTA, FQGTGA. The CDR3 consists of 17 residues. With 5 bases removed from V and 3 bases from J, the gap between germline ends came to 22 bases. CDR3 DNA sequence: TGTGCCAGCAGCCCTCGTCCCGGATCAGTCGGAGACTATGGCTACACCTTC. This sequence encodes CASSPRPGSVGDYGYTF. The variable domain in full, completed from reference TRBV7-3 and TRBJ1-2, reads GAGVSQTPSNKVTEKGKYVELRCDPISGHTALYWYRQSLGQGPEFLIYFQGTGAADDSGLPNDRFFAVRPEGSVSTLKIQRTERGDSAVYLCASSPRPGSVGDYGYTFGSGTRLTVV.

The V call is TRBV7-2, the J call TRBJ1-2; 7 bases are shared with TRBD1. Germline loops: CDR1 SGHTA, CDR2 FQGNSA. V dropped 2 bases and J dropped 1; count of bases not matched to a gene: 4. The CDR3 is 15 residues long. CDR3 sequence reads: CASSLSGTDNYGYTF. CDR3 in DNA: TGTGCCAGCAGCTTATCCGGGACAGATAACTATGGCTACACCTTC.

The J gene is TRBJ2-7, the V gene TRBV5-1; 9 nucleotides align to TRBD1. The CDR3 extends over 13 amino acids. V lost 6 bases and J lost 5; bases outside the gene matches: 6. Germline CDR1 and CDR2: SGHRS and YFSETQ. Here the CDR3 reads CASNPGTGNEQYF. DNA for the CDR3: TGCGCCAGCAACCCCGGGACAGGGAACGAGCAGTACTTC.

V usage is TRBV18 and J usage is TRBJ1-1; D uncertain. Germline assignment: CDR1 KGHSH and CDR2 LQKENI. The CDR3 is made up of 11 amino acids. Trimming left V 2 bases short and J 11 bases short, with 9 bases between. The CDR3 spells CASSPGRGAFF. CDR3 DNA: TGTGCCAGCTCACCAGGCAGAGGGGCTTTCTTT.

This clone is medium-sized by share. The chain carries TRBV6-5 and TRBJ2-2; TRBD1 agrees at 9 bases. This CDR3 has 14 residues. Germline CDR1 is MNHEY and CDR2 is SVGAGI. The V and J ends lost 9 bases and 7 bases, in that order; junction bases with no gene match: 9. CDR3 loop: CASDTGTGIGELFF. The CDR3 DNA sequence: TGTGCCAGTGACACCGGGACAGGGATCGGGGAGCTGTTTTTT.

This clone was observed a few times. The gene calls are TRBV7-9 and TRBJ2-3; 9 bases match TRBD1. CDR1 is SEHNR, CDR2 FQNEAQ, per germline (reference sequence). The CDR3 consists of 17 residues. The V gene end was trimmed by 5 bases and the J gene end by 3 bases; junction bases not matched to a gene: 12. CDR3 coding DNA: TGTGCCAGCAGCACTTCCGGGGACAGGGTGATAACAGATACGCAGTATTTT. Protein: CASSTSGDRVITDTQYF.

This chain links TRBV6-6 with TRBJ1-5; possible D gene TRBD1, 6 bases. Germline values: CDR1 MNHNY, CDR2 SVGAGI (reference sequence). The CDR3 has 15 amino acids. The germline V and J ends were trimmed by 6 bases and 4 bases, with 16 bases remaining between them. The CDR3 loop is CASSPDGTRNQPQHF. For the CDR3, the DNA is TGTGCCAGCAGCCCCGACGGGACACGGAATCAGCCCCAGCATTTT.

This clone was counted once. This chain links TRBV11-2 with TRBJ2-3; 7 bases fit TRBD2. Germline CDR1 reads SGHAT; CDR2 reads FQNNGV. CDR3 length equals 17 residues. V shed 5 bases and J 0 bases; nucleotides not matched to a gene: 11. The CDR3 reads CASSGLLGGGSTDTQYF. For the CDR3, the DNA is TGTGCCAGCAGCGGGCTCTTGGGCGGGGGAAGCACAGATACGCAGTATTTT.

The V gene is TRBV25-1, the J gene TRBJ1-1; TRBD1 might be the D (5 bases). Germline V gene data show CDR1 as MGHDK and CDR2 as SYGVNS. This CDR3 is 12 amino acids long. Trimming took 8 bases from V and 3 from J, leaving 10 bases between them. This CDR3 is CASQMGHTEAFF. The CDR3, as DNA: TGTGCCAGCCAGATGGGGCACACTGAAGCTTTCTTT. The variable domain in full, with the rest retrieved from reference TRBV25-1 and TRBJ1-1, is EADIYQTPRYLVIGTGKKITLECSQTMGHDKMYWYQQDPGMELHLIHYSYGVNSTEKGDLSSESTVSRIRTEHFPLTLESARPSHTSQYLCASQMGHTEAFFGQGTRLTVV.

The CDR3 bases are TGTGCCACCAGCAGAGATTGGGGAGATGAGCAGTTCTTC. Encoded protein: CATSRDWGDEQFF. The rearrangement links TRBV15 to TRBJ2-1, with D maybe TRBD2 (5 bases). V was shortened by 0 bases and J by 8 bases, with 8 bases between the two germline ends. Germline CDR1 and CDR2: LNHNV and YYDKDF (reference sequence). The CDR3 sequence is 13 residues long.

The CDR3 sequence is CASSSASGGMSNEKLFF. The CDR3, as DNA: TGCGCCAGCAGCTCGGCCTCAGGGGGCATGTCTAATGAAAAACTGTTTTTT. The chain is built from TRBV5-1 and TRBJ1-4; 8 bases map to TRBD1. This CDR3 is built from 17 residues. The germline gives CDR1 SGHRS, CDR2 YFSETQ. Unmatched junction bases numbered 10, after V lost 3 bases and J lost 3 bases.

This clone was picked up a small number of times. The V gene is TRBV10-3, the J gene TRBJ1-1; D possibly corresponds to TRBD1 (6 bases). V was shortened by 6 bases and J by 1 base, with 6 bases between the two germline ends. This CDR3 region has 12 residues. Germline loops: CDR1 ENHRY, CDR2 SYGVKD. The CDR3 sequence: CAIRDRNTEAFF. CDR3 nucleotide sequence: TGTGCCATCAGGGACAGGAACACTGAAGCTTTCTTT.

The rearrangement uses TRBV19 and TRBJ2-2; TRBD1 might be the D (5 bases). V was shortened by 8 bases and J by 6 bases, with 16 bases between the two germline ends. The CDR3 runs to 14 residues. CDR1 is LNHDA, CDR2 SQIVND, per germline (reference sequence). The CDR3 reads CASSRGFLAGELFF. The CDR3 DNA follows: TGTGCCAGTTCTAGGGGTTTTTTAGCCGGGGAGCTGTTTTTT.

The V and J genes are TRBV6-2 or TRBV6-3 and TRBJ2-2, with TRBD2 as a possible D gene (6 bases). The CDR3 consists of 16 residues. Germline CDR1 MNHEY, CDR2 SVGEGT. V lost 2 bases and J 4 bases, leaving 14 bases between the germline ends. The CDR3 nucleotides read TGTGCCAGCAGTTACGGGGGGACGGGGCCCACCGGGGAGCTGTTTTTT. Protein: CASSYGGTGPTGELFF.

CDR3 in amino acids: CASSPTPLAAYEQYF. For the CDR3, the DNA is TGTGCCAGCAGCCCCACTCCTCTAGCGGCCTACGAGCAGTACTTC. This sequence joins TRBV7-2 and TRBJ2-7, with 7 bases fitting TRBD2. Trimming cost V 5 bases and J 2 bases; bases outside gene matches: 9. The CDR3 covers 15 residues. The germline V gene encodes CDR1 SGHTA and CDR2 FQGNSA.

The chain recombines TRBV5-4 with TRBJ1-6, with 8 bases identical to TRBD1. This CDR3 has 16 residues. Trimming at V came to 1 base and at J to 7 bases, leaving 7 bases not matched to a gene. Germline V gene data show CDR1 as SGHNT and CDR2 as YYREEE (reference sequence). CDR3: CASSLNRDRWNSPLHF. The DNA of the CDR3 is TGTGCCAGCAGCTTGAACCGGGACAGGTGGAATTCACCCCTCCACTTT.

V and J are TRBV4-2 and TRBJ1-1; D remains ambiguous. Trimming left V 0 bases short and J 1 base short, with 6 bases between. The germline V gene has CDR1 LGHNA and CDR2 YNFKEQ. The CDR3 runs 14 residues. The CDR3 nucleotides read TGTGCCAGCAGCCAAGACAGACAGAACACTGAAGCTTTCTTT. It is translated as CASSQDRQNTEAFF.

This rearrangement joins TRBV5-6 to TRBJ2-3; D is unclear. The CDR3 is made up of 14 amino acids. V lost 3 bases to trimming and J lost 2 bases, with 10 bases between them. Looked up from germline, CDR1 is SGHDT and CDR2 is YYEEEE. CDR3 coding DNA: TGTGCCAGCAGCTCGCCCCGAGCCACAGATACGCAGTATTTT. Translating it yields CASSSPRATDTQYF. Together with reference TRBV5-6 and TRBJ2-3, the CDR3 gives the full variable domain: DAGVTQSPTHLIKTRGQQVTLRCSPKSGHDTVSWYQQALGQGPQFIFQYYEEEERQRGNFPDRFSGHQFPNYSSELNVNALLLGDSALYLCASSSPRATDTQYFGPGTRLTVL.